These 16 T cell receptor beta chains originate from one sample sequenced in a study of neurological immune-mediated disorders. In TCRdb, the 5' RACE reads were re-called with MiXCR into one record per CDR3 protein. The table has about 60,000 distinct CDR3 sequences, about 10% seen once. As to time point: longitudinal time-point 2. Sequencing was carried out using PBMCs. The receptors were gathered from a man aged 30 to 39 in good health.

The chain is built from TRBV15 and TRBJ2-7, with D tentatively TRBD1 (6 bases). The germline V and J ends were trimmed by 7 bases and 2 bases, with 18 bases remaining between them. Germline CDR1 and CDR2: LNHNV and YYDKDF (reference sequence). The CDR3 sequence is 15 residues long. The DNA of the CDR3 is TGTGCCACCAACAGGGATGAGACATCTACCTACGAGCAGTACTTC. It codes for CATNRDETSTYEQYF.

This clonotype was detected many times. The chain employs TRBV10-3 and TRBJ2-4, with 7 positions matching TRBD1. Germline lookup yields CDR1 ENHRY and CDR2 SYGVKD. This CDR3 contains 14 residues. V lost 0 bases and J lost 13; bases outside the gene matches: 9. The chain's CDR3 is CAISESGQKMAQYF. CDR3 DNA: TGTGCCATCAGTGAGTCGGGACAGAAAATGGCCCAGTACTTC.

Comments on this clonotype: This CDR3 fails to terminate in the conserved phenylalanine or tryptophan, so it likely reflects a read error. The chain employs TRBV28 and TRBJ1-1; TRBD1 might be the D (5 bases). Germline CDR1 reads MDHEN; CDR2 reads SYDVKM. This CDR3 has 18 amino acids. Trimming shortened V by 3 bases and J by 5 bases, and 25 bases separated the two germline ends. CDR3 sequence reads: CASSLDLGTTSRKTEAFL. DNA of the CDR3: TGTGCCAGCAGTTTGGATCTTGGGACGACCTCCCGGAAGACTGAAGCTTTCCTT.

This clonotype has a count of ten or more. This chain connects TRBV24-1 to TRBJ2-5, with D perhaps matching TRBD1 (6 bases). The V and J ends lost 3 bases and 6 bases respectively, with 19 bases between them. Germline lookup yields CDR1 KGHDR and CDR2 SFDVKD. CDR3 size: 16 residues. The CDR3 spells CATSDQTNRDGKTQYF. The CDR3 DNA reads as TGTGCCACCAGTGATCAGACGAACAGGGACGGGAAGACCCAGTACTTC.

At least ten counts were recorded for this clonotype. The chain is built from TRBV20-1 and TRBJ2-7, with a weak D call TRBD1 (6 bases). The length of the CDR3 is 15 residues. Trimming shortened V by 0 bases and J by 1 base, and 13 bases separated the two germline ends. Germline-derived CDR1 and CDR2 are DFQATT and SNEGSKA (reference sequence). This CDR3 reads CSARDGVQGSYEQYF. In DNA form, the CDR3 reads TGCAGTGCTAGAGATGGGGTGCAGGGGTCCTACGAGCAGTACTTC.

This clonotype was recorded a few times. The genes are TRBV5-1 and TRBJ2-5; the D gene could be TRBD1 or TRBD2 (5 bases each). V shed 4 bases and J shed 1 base, with 11 bases lying between them. The CDR3 consists of 14 residues. In germline, CDR1 is SGHRS, CDR2 YFSETQ. The CDR3 DNA reads as TGCGCCAGCAGCGTGGGACGTCTCCAAGAGACCCAGTACTTC. It yields the protein CASSVGRLQETQYF.

This clonotype occurred many times. This chain joins TRBV29-1 and TRBJ1-1; no firm D call. CDR3 length: 13 residues. Germline CDR1 reads SQVTM; CDR2 reads ANQGSEA. Trimming pared 7 bases from V and 7 bases from J, leaving 19 bases between. The CDR3 DNA is TGCAGCGCACAGCCCGGGGTCGGGGTTGAAGCTTTCTTT. It encodes CSAQPGVGVEAFF.

This clonotype has at least ten counts. The V gene is TRBV5-1, the J gene TRBJ2-7, with D perhaps matching TRBD1 (5 bases). The germline CDR1 and CDR2 sequences are SGHRS and YFSETQ. V was clipped by 0 bases and J by 0 bases, with 10 bases between them. CDR3 length equals 15 residues. In DNA form, the CDR3 reads TGCGCCAGCAGCTTGGAAGCAGGGCTCTCCTACGAGCAGTACTTC. This codes for CASSLEAGLSYEQYF.

At least ten counts were recorded for this clonotype. The V and J genes are TRBV5-6 and TRBJ1-5; D is possibly TRBD1 (5 bases). This CDR3 spans 16 amino acids. Germline assignment: CDR1 SGHDT and CDR2 YYEEEE. The ends were cut back, 5 bases at V and 0 bases at J, with 15 bases in the middle. In DNA form, the CDR3 reads TGTGCCAGCAGTGCGATCGGGACGGATAGCAATCAGCCCCAGCATTTT. Protein: CASSAIGTDSNQPQHF.

This clonotype was recorded many times. V gene TRBV5-1 combines with J gene TRBJ2-3; tentatively, D is TRBD2 (6 bases). V lost 1 base to trimming and J lost 6 bases, with 15 bases between them. The germline V gene encodes CDR1 SGHRS and CDR2 YFSETQ. The CDR3 has 15 residues. This CDR3 is CASSLTAGKKDTQYF. CDR3 sequence (DNA): TGCGCCAGCAGCTTGACGGCGGGGAAGAAGGATACGCAGTATTTT. Filled out from reference TRBV5-1 and TRBJ2-3, the complete variable domain reads KAGVTQTPRYLIKTRGQQVTLSCSPISGHRSVSWYQQTPGQGLQFLFEYFSETQRNKGNFPGRFSGRQFSNSRSEMNVSTLELGDSALYLCASSLTAGKKDTQYFGPGTRLTVL.

This clonotype has ten or more counts. This sequence joins TRBV29-1 and TRBJ2-1, with TRBD1 matching 10 bases. The CDR3 length is 14 residues. The J segment lost 12 bases and the V segment lost 7 bases, leaving 15 bases of the junction unmatched. Germline loops: CDR1 SQVTM, CDR2 ANQGSEA. CDR3 DNA sequence: TGCAGCGCCCAAACCGGGACAGGGGTCGAAGGGCAGTTCTTC. Residues: CSAQTGTGVEGQFF.

This clonotype was picked up many times. The CDR3, as DNA: TGTGCCAGCAGTAAAGGACTAGTCGATAATGAGCAGTTCTTC. It encodes CASSKGLVDNEQFF. The chain employs TRBV5-8 and TRBJ2-1; 7 nucleotides line up with TRBD2. The CDR3 totals 14 residues. In germline, CDR1 is SGHTS, CDR2 YDEGEE. After removal of 5 bases from V and 7 bases from J, the junction contained 9 bases not matched to a gene.

The chain combines TRBV7-7 with TRBJ2-2, with D possibly TRBD1 on 6 matching bases. The CDR3 extends over 15 amino acids. The ends were cut back, 5 bases at V and 4 bases at J, with 14 bases in the middle. CDR1 SSHAT and CDR2 FNYEAQ come from the germline V gene (reference sequence). This CDR3 reads CASSAQTGSTGELFF. The CDR3 coding sequence is TGTGCCAGCAGCGCACAGACAGGCAGCACCGGGGAGCTGTTTTTT. Using reference TRBV7-7 and TRBJ2-2 for the parts outside the CDR3, the full variable domain is GAGVSQSPRYKVTKRGQDVTLRCDPISSHATLYWYQQALGQGPEFLTYFNYEAQPDKSGLPSDRFSAERPEGSISTLTIQRTEQRDSAMYRCASSAQTGSTGELFFGEGSRLTVL.

This clonotype was observed many times. The rearrangement joins TRBV5-1 to TRBJ2-1; 7 nucleotides match TRBD1. Trimming removed 0 bases from V and 4 bases from J; junction bases left unmatched: 4. The CDR3 has 15 residues. Germline lookup yields CDR1 SGHRS and CDR2 YFSETQ. CDR3 residues: CASSLGGGPYNEQFF. The CDR3 nucleotides are TGCGCCAGCAGCTTGGGAGGGGGCCCTTACAATGAGCAGTTCTTC.

In its sample, this clonotype was seen many times. This chain joins TRBV28 and TRBJ1-2; no clear D. Germline CDR1 is MDHEN and CDR2 is SYDVKM. The CDR3 runs to 14 residues. The ends were cut back, 5 bases at V and 4 bases at J, with 14 bases in the middle. CDR3: CASSPAPGIYGYTF. The DNA for the CDR3 is TGTGCCAGCAGTCCCGCTCCCGGTATCTATGGCTACACCTTC.

This clonotype was seen repeatedly, ten times or more. The rearrangement links TRBV7-9 to TRBJ2-1; D possibly corresponds to TRBD1 (5 bases). V was clipped by 1 base and J by 8 bases, with 9 bases between them. There are 13 residues in the CDR3. Germline CDR1 SEHNR, CDR2 FQNEAQ (reference sequence). The CDR3, as DNA: TGTGCCAGCAGCTTAGAGACAGTCCATGAGCAGTTCTTC. Protein: CASSLETVHEQFF.